This T cell receptor beta chain was retrieved from a study of spatial heterogeneity in lung cancer. Study-level background: Detected sequences consistently included more beta-chain ones than alpha-chain ones.

Note on this clonotype: The antigen is not known.

The study tagged each TCR cDNA molecule with a unique molecular identifier. TCRdb analysed the 5' RACE reads with MiXCR anew, one entry per CDR3 protein. Among about 86,000 distinct CDR3 sequences listed, roughly 12% were seen once. This CDR3 comprises 15 residues. Between the trimmed V and J ends, which lost 1 base and 0 bases, there was a span of 9 bases. Per the germline V gene, CDR1 is MNHNS and CDR2 is SASEGT. Study conclusions and caveats: Ubiquitous expanded tumor TCRs surfaced in blood more at resection than they did at follow-up.

Time point noted: sample taken at primary tumor resection. Unsorted samples of tumor, nontumor lung or frozen PBMC had their whole RNA sequenced. The 65 or so donors had untreated early-stage non-small cell lung cancer. The sequence was obtained from a male donor with early-stage non-small cell lung cancer. The rearrangement links TRBV6-1 to TRBJ1-1; D gene ambiguous. The material sequenced was PBMCs, taken at surgery. In DNA form, the CDR3 reads TGTGCCAGCAGTGAAGGGGTATCAATGAACACTGAAGCTTTCTTT. Encoded protein: CASSEGVSMNTEAFF.